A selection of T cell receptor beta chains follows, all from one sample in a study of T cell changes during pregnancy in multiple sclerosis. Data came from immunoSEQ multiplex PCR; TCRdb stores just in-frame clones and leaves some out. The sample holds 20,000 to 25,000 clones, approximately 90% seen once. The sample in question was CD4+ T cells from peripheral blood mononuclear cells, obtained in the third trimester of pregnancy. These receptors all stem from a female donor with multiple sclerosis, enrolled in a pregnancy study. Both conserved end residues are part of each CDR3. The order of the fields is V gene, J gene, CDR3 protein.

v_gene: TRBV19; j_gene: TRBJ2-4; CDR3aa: CASSIGGGELAKNIQYF
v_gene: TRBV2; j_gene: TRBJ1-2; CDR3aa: CASSGPTGLSGYTF
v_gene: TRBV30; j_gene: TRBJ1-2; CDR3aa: CAWSTGQPGGYGYTF
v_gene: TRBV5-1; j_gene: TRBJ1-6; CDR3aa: CASSLGRQGSNSPLHF
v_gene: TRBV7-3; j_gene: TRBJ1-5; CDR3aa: CASSLDRNQPQHF
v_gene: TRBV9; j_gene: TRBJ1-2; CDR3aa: CASSVTGSPYGYTF
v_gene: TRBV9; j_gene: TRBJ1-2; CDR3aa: CASSVATGVDYGYTF
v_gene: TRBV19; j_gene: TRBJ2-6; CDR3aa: CASSILYSGANVLTF
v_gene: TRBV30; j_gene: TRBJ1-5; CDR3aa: CAWSKKWGEFQPQHF
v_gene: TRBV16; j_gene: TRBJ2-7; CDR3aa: CASSQWTGISYEQYF
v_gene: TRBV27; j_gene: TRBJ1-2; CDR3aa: CASSFLEDPRHYGYTF
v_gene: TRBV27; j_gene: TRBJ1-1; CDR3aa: CASSSSWDRVFTEAFF
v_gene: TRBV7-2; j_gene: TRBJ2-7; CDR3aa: CASSLSSHEQYF
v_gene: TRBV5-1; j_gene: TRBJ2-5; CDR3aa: CASSPQTGGQETQYF
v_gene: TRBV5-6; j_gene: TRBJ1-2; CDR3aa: CASSSSVYGYTF
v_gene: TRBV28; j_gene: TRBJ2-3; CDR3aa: CASPPRLAGTDTQYF
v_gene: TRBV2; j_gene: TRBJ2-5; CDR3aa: CASSEGLAGGAETQYF